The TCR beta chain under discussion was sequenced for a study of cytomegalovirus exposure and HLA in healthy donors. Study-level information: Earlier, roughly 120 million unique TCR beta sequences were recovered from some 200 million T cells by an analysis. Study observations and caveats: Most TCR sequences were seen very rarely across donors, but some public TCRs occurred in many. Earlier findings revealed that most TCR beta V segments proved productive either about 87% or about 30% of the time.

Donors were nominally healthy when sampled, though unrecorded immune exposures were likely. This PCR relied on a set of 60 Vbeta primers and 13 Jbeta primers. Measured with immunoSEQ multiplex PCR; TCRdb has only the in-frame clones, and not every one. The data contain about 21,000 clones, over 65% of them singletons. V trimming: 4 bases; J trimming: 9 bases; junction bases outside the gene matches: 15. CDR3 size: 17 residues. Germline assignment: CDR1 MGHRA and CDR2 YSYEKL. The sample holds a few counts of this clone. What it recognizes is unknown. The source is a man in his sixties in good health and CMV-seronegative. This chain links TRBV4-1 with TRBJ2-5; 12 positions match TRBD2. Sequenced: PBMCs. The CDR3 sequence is CASSLLAGGPGQYSQYF. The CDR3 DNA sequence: TGCGCCAGCAGCCTGCTAGCGGGGGGGCCGGGGCAGTATTCCCAGTACTTC.